This entry lists 2 T cell receptor beta chains sequenced from one sample in a study of OX40 agonist ivuxolimab in advanced cancers. Sequencing was performed with immunoSEQ multiplex PCR; in TCRdb, only in-frame clones are kept and a portion is missing. In the table there are tens of thousands of clones, 83% of which are singletons. This specimen consisted of CD4+ or CD8+ T cells sorted from blood, obtained in a trial of the OX40 agonist ivuxolimab. Source of these receptors: an adult with an advanced solid tumor such as melanoma, head and neck, liver or kidney cancer.

The chain recombines TRBV7-6 with TRBJ1-4; a weak D match, TRBD1 (5 bases). V was cut by 1 base and J by 8 bases, with 14 bases left in between. Germline loops: CDR1 SGHVS, CDR2 FNYEAQ. The CDR3 runs 15 residues. The CDR3 sequence is CASSLGGGQGEKLFF. CDR3 nucleotide sequence: TGTGCCAGCAGCTTAGGAGGTGGCCAGGGCGAAAAACTGTTTTTT.

This clone occurred a few times. This chain links TRBV9 with TRBJ2-7; perhaps D is TRBD1 or TRBD2 (5 bases each). The V end lost 5 bases, the J end lost 6 bases, and 18 bases lay between the germline ends. In germline, CDR1 is SGDLS, CDR2 YYNGEE. This CDR3 region has 14 residues. The CDR3 DNA reads TGTGCCAGCAGTGCCGGGGCTTCAAGGACCGAGCAGTACTTC. It encodes CASSAGASRTEQYF.